This is a list of T cell receptor beta chains from one sample in a study of blood T cell repertoires in COVID-19. The method was immunoSEQ multiplex PCR; TCRdb's version includes in-frame clones alone and lacks a portion of them. The sample consists of around 250,000 clones, approximately 84% of them appearing once. Material for sequencing was PBMCs or T cells enriched from blood (not recorded which). The receptors come from a man aged 50-60 years who had recovered from COVID-19. Each CDR3 is given with its conserved first and last residue. The D gene is left open where the match is weak. Clone size is stated in some rows and not others, as once, few, many or a class when expanded.

V gene	clone size	D gene	J gene	CDR3 protein	CDR3 DNA
TRBV27	.	TRBD2	TRBJ2-3	CASSTGLAITDTQYF	TGTGCCAGCAGTACAGGACTAGCGATCACAGATACGCAGTATTTT
TRBV14	.	.	TRBJ2-1	CASSQAGRGIKDEQFF	TGTGCCAGCAGCCAAGCCGGCAGGGGAATTAAAGATGAGCAGTTCTTC
TRBV18	.	TRBD2	TRBJ2-3	CASSHPSGSTDTQYF	TGTGCCAGCTCACACCCTAGCGGGAGCACAGATACGCAGTATTTT
TRBV7-9	.	TRBD1	TRBJ2-2	CASSWDSTGELFF	TGTGCCAGCAGCTGGGACAGCACCGGGGAGCTGTTTTTT
TRBV2	.	.	TRBJ1-6	CATGEVYNSPLHF	TGTGCCACCGGGGAAGTCTATAATTCACCCCTCCACTTT
TRBV3-1/TRBV3-2	.	.	TRBJ1-6	CASSRGSDSPLHF	TGTGCCAGCAGCCGGGGCAGCGATTCACCCCTCCACTTT
TRBV29-1	.	.	TRBJ1-2	CSVEDVGGVYGYTF	TGCAGCGTTGAGGACGTAGGCGGGGTCTATGGCTACACCTTC
TRBV6-5	.	TRBD2	TRBJ2-7	CASSLAGGYEQYF	TGTGCCAGCAGCCTAGCGGGGGGCTACGAGCAGTACTTC
TRBV11-2	.	.	TRBJ2-1	CASSQGTSLNEQFF	TGTGCCAGCAGCCAAGGGACTTCCCTCAATGAGCAGTTCTTC
TRBV2	few	.	TRBJ1-2	CASSEGQSYGYTF	TGTGCCAGCAGTGAAGGGCAAAGCTATGGCTACACCTTC
TRBV11-3	.	TRBD1	TRBJ2-7	CASSGNRGLKVEQYF	TGTGCCAGCAGCGGAAACAGGGGCCTGAAAGTCGAGCAGTACTTC
TRBV10-2	.	.	TRBJ1-2	CASSTVDYGYTF	TGCGCCAGCAGTACAGTTGACTATGGCTACACCTTC
TRBV19	.	TRBD2	TRBJ2-5	CASSFASGQETQYF	TGTGCCAGTAGTTTCGCTAGCGGACAAGAGACCCAGTACTTC
TRBV28	.	.	TRBJ2-7	CASSRGQNYEQYF	TGTGCCAGCAGCCGGGGACAAAACTACGAGCAGTACTTC
TRBV10-3	.	TRBD2	TRBJ2-3	CAISAGRDPDTQYF	TGTGCCATCAGTGCCGGGAGGGATCCAGATACGCAGTATTTT
TRBV5-1	.	.	TRBJ2-1	CASRIEGLEQFF	TGCGCCAGCAGAATAGAGGGCTTGGAGCAGTTCTTC
TRBV28	.	.	TRBJ2-7	CASSRPGKGWEQYF	TGTGCCAGCAGCCGGCCAGGGAAAGGGTGGGAGCAGTACTTC
TRBV5-1	many	TRBD2	TRBJ2-1	CASSLRLANYNEQFF	TGCGCCAGCAGCTTGAGACTAGCGAACTACAATGAGCAGTTCTTC
TRBV25-1	.	.	TRBJ2-5	CASSEFTVRETQYF	TGTGCCAGCAGTGAATTTACAGTTCGGGAGACCCAGTACTTC
TRBV5-4	.	TRBD1	TRBJ2-5	CASSKTGALQETQYF	TGTGCCAGCAGCAAAACAGGGGCCCTCCAAGAGACCCAGTACTTC
TRBV3-1/TRBV3-2	.	.	TRBJ2-5	CASSQDSGGEETQYF	TGTGCCAGCAGCCAAGATTCCGGCGGCGAAGAGACCCAGTACTTC
TRBV6-5	.	.	TRBJ1-2	CASREAGAANYGYTF	TGTGCCAGCAGGGAGGCAGGGGCCGCAAACTATGGCTACACCTTC
TRBV7-9	once	.	TRBJ2-7	CASSLVYPPSSYEQYF	TGTGCCAGCAGCTTAGTCTACCCGCCAAGCTCCTACGAGCAGTACTTC
TRBV6-2/TRBV6-3	.	.	TRBJ2-3	CASSYSSFGSRTDTQYF	TGTGCCAGCAGTTACTCTTCGTTCGGGAGTCGGACAGATACGCAGTATTTT
TRBV19	.	.	TRBJ2-7	CASRLAGGHDEQYF	TGTGCCAGTCGCCTCGCAGGAGGGCACGACGAGCAGTACTTC
TRBV5-1	.	TRBD1	TRBJ1-1	CASSLGTGITEAFF	TGCGCCAGCAGCTTGGGGACAGGGATTACTGAAGCTTTCTTT
TRBV27	once	TRBD1	TRBJ1-6	CASSPGRDRVIFSPLHF	TGTGCCAGCAGTCCCGGCCGGGACAGGGTAATATTCTCACCCCTCCACTTT
TRBV11-2	few	.	TRBJ2-2	CASSLDRTGELFF	TGTGCCAGCAGCTTAGATCGGACCGGGGAGCTGTTTTTT
TRBV27	.	TRBD2	TRBJ2-5	CASKLAGYQETQYF	TGTGCCAGCAAGCTAGCGGGGTACCAAGAGACCCAGTACTTC
TRBV11-2	.	TRBD2	TRBJ2-3	CASSPGGWASTDTQYF	TGTGCCAGCAGCCCGGGGGGTTGGGCGAGCACAGATACGCAGTATTTT
TRBV15	.	TRBD2	TRBJ2-7	CATSKRTSGSIEQYF	TGTGCCACCAGCAAGCGGACTAGCGGGAGTATCGAGCAGTACTTC
TRBV19	.	.	TRBJ1-1	CASSIGQYTEAFF	TGTGCCAGTAGTATCGGACAGTACACTGAAGCTTTCTTT
TRBV4-1	.	TRBD1	TRBJ2-2	CASSTGGWGELFF	TGCGCCAGCAGCACAGGGGGTTGGGGGGAGCTGTTTTTT
TRBV5-1	.	TRBD2	TRBJ2-1	CASSRTTSGVYEQFF	TGCGCCAGCAGCCGGACGACTAGCGGGGTGTATGAGCAGTTCTTC
TRBV2	.	TRBD1	TRBJ1-1	CASRGQGNTEAFF	TGTGCCAGCAGGGGACAGGGGAACACTGAAGCTTTCTTT
TRBV12-3/TRBV12-4	.	TRBD1	TRBJ2-3	CASRTGATDTQYF	TGTGCCAGCAGAACAGGGGCCACAGATACGCAGTATTTT
TRBV18	.	TRBD1	TRBJ2-3	CASSPPWTGGDRDTQYF	TGTGCCAGCTCACCACCGTGGACAGGTGGGGACAGAGATACGCAGTATTTT
TRBV4-2	.	.	TRBJ1-6	CASSPPGERNSPLHF	TGTGCCAGCAGCCCCCCGGGGGAGCGTAATTCACCCCTCCACTTT
TRBV20-1	.	.	TRBJ2-7	CSASGTSSLEQYF	TGCAGTGCTAGTGGGACTTCCTCTTTGGAGCAGTACTTC
TRBV7-2	.	TRBD2	TRBJ2-5	CASSLWTSGEQTQYF	TGTGCCAGCAGCCTGTGGACTAGCGGGGAGCAGACCCAGTACTTC
TRBV7-2	.	.	TRBJ1-5	CASSLGRDQPQHF	TGTGCCAGCAGCTTAGGCCGGGATCAGCCCCAGCATTTT